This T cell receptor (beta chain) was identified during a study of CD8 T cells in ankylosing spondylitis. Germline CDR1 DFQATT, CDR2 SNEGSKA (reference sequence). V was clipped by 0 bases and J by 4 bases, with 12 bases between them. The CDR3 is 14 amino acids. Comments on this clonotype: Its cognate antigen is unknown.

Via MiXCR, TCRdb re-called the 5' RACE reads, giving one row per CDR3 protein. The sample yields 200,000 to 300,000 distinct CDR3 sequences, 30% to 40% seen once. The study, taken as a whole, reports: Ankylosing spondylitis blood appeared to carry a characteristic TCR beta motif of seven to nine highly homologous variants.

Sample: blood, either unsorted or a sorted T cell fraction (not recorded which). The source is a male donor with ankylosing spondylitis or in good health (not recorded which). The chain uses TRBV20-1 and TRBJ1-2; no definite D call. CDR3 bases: TGCAGTGCTAGAGATCCGGCCCACGGCTATGGCTACACCTTC. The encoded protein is CSARDPAHGYGYTF.